This T cell receptor beta chain was recorded in a study of blood T cell repertoires in COVID-19. At the level of the study: COVID-19 samples collected from the United States, Italy and Spain covered acute and convalescent phases. T cells, B-cell-depleted T cells, or PBMCs provided the cDNA or gDNA that served as material.

Original handling: Estimation of nucleated cell counts was performed using reference gene primer amplification. Here immunoSEQ multiplex PCR was the method, and the copy in TCRdb shows in-frame clones only, minus some. D and trimming come from the DNA, and the V and J calls and clone size come from that table. This table holds about 190,000 clones, 88% found once. The CDR3 consists of 16 residues. CDR1 and CDR2 from the germline V gene are LNHDA and SQIVND (reference sequence). V was clipped by 6 bases and J by 0 bases; unmatched bases: 9. This TCR was sampled from a man in his thirties or forties with acute or convalescent COVID-19. Input material: peripheral blood. The genes are TRBV19 and TRBJ2-3; 7 bases line up with TRBD2. CDR3 nucleotide sequence: TGTGCCAGTAGCACTAACGGGGGGTCTAGCACAGATACGCAGTATTTT. This encodes CASSTNGGSSTDTQYF.